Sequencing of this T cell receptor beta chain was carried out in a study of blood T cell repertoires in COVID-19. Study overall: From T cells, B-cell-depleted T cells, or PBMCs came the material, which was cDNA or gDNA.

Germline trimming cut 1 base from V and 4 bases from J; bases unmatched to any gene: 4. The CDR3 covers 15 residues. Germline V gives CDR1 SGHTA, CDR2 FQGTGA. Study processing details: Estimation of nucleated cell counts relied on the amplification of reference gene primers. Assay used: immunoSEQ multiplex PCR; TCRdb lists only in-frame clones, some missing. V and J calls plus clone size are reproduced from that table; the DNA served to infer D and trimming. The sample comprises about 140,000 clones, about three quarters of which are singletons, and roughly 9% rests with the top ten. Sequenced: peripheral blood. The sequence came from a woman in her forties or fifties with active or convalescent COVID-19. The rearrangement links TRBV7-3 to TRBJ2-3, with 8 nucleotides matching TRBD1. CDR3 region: CASSLMDRASDTQYF. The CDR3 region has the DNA TGTGCCAGCAGCTTAATGGACAGGGCCTCAGATACGCAGTATTTT. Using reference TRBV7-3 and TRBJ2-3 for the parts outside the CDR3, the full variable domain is GAGVSQTPSNKVTEKGKYVELRCDPISGHTALYWYRQSLGQGPEFLIYFQGTGAADDSGLPNDRFFAVRPEGSVSTLKIQRTERGDSAVYLCASSLMDRASDTQYFGPGTRLTVL.